This T cell receptor beta chain was captured in a study of shared clonotypes between healthy human individuals. Only CD45RO-negative cells positively selected for CCR7 counted as naive CD8 cells, so terminally differentiated effector memory CD45RA+ cells were excluded. In the sorted-subset replicate PCRs, around 200 ng DNA, tens of thousands of T cell genomes, was used. The method was immunoSEQ multiplex PCR; TCRdb's version includes in-frame clones alone and lacks a portion of them. The table includes around 560,000 clones, 85% to 95% detected once. Germline assignment: CDR1 LNHDA and CDR2 SQIVND (reference sequence). J was trimmed by 7 bases and V by 3 bases; bases with no gene match: 12. This CDR3 region has 17 residues.

This TCR came from a woman in her 30s in good health. The V gene is TRBV19, the J gene TRBJ2-1; TRBD2 aligns across 10 bases. Material for sequencing was naive CD8+ T cells sorted from blood. CDR3 in amino acids: CASSIPPWLAGENEQFF. CDR3 nucleotide sequence: TGTGCCAGTAGTATCCCCCCCTGGCTAGCGGGAGAGAATGAGCAGTTCTTC.